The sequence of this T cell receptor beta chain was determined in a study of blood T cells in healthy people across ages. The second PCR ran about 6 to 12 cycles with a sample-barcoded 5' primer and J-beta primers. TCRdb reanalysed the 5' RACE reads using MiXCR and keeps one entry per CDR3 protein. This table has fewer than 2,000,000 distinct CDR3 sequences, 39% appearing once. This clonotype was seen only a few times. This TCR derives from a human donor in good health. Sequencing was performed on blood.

The CDR3 DNA reads TGTGCCAGCAGCATCAGGGCCACTGAAGCTTTCTTT. It translates to CASSIRATEAFF. This rearrangement joins TRBV12-3 or TRBV12-4 to TRBJ1-1; a weak D match, TRBD1 (5 bases). V lost 6 bases to trimming and J lost 4 bases, with 9 bases between them. The CDR3 covers 12 residues.